A single TCR beta chain is shown here with its context. Its antigen remains undetermined. No base quality values were provided; no much bigger clone lies one nucleotide off. This specimen belongs to a study of blood T cell repertoires in COVID-19 (dated by TCRdb to 2020 to 2021). Concerning the study at large: Samples covering the acute and convalescent phases of COVID-19 were provided by collaborators in the United States, Italy and Spain. The prospective study material was composed of cDNA or gDNA derived from T cells, B-cell-depleted T cells, or PBMCs. Subjects who had been exposed to COVID-19, were actively infected with it, or had recovered from it provided the deeply sampled blood TCRbeta repertoires that made up the dataset. The repertoires were released in a freely available public database intended as a resource for research on the immune response to SARS-CoV-2. Samples were obtained from the ongoing ImmuneRACE study (first 160 participants) and from about 1,300 subjects provided by 6 global collaborators. Sample metadata almost always included a de-identified subject ID, COVID-19 status, age in years and sex. Where available, HLA class I and class II types were obtained from metadata supplied by the sample provider rather than from assay-based typing.

The immunoSEQ Assay, a bias-controlled multiplex PCR, was used to amplify TCRbeta CDR3 regions from genomic DNA. The authors' analysis ran thus. The number of nucleated cells in each sample was estimated from the amplification of reference gene primers within the assay. To quantify the absolute abundance of each unique TCRbeta CDR3 rearrangement, sequence reads were collapsed and filtered. Productive Simpson clonality was computed per sample as the square root of Simpson's diversity index over productive rearrangements. As stored in TCRdb, this immuneACCESS dataset retains in-frame rearrangements with V and J assigned. A fraction of the clones does not appear; measured against another copy, unresolved V genes explain less than half of the discrepancy, and the remainder lacks a known reason. The V and J calls and clone size were taken over from that table, and D and trimming were inferred from the DNA. This sample lists some 270,000 clones; about 91% were detected once. Of the sample, 4% to 5% is held by the ten largest clones.

Samples from volunteer blood donors who had recovered from COVID-19 were contributed by a second Seattle source. Each collaborating institution followed its own protocols to collect whole blood in K2EDTA tubes. For TCRbeta analysis, collaborators shipped samples in one of three forms: frozen whole blood, isolated PBMCs, or DNA extracted from either of those sample types. Results and caveats for the whole study, not just this receptor: The quantity of clinical and demographic metadata differed by source and by participant and was supplied without curation.

V lost 0 bases and J lost 4 bases; the stretch between them is 8 bases long. CDR1 and CDR2 are read off the germline V gene (reference sequence) as LNHNV and YYDKDF. The CDR3 runs 14 residues from the cysteine to the phenylalanine. Solely the CDR3 DNA is kept, with 42 bases framed from the first base. Here the chain combines TRBV15 and TRBJ2-3; no D segment can be confidently identified. This clonotype was sampled from a woman aged 40 to 49 who had recovered from COVID-19. The specimen was peripheral blood. The CDR3: CATSRDRSSDTQYF. The bases are TGTGCCACCAGCAGAGACAGATCATCAGATACGCAGTATTTT.